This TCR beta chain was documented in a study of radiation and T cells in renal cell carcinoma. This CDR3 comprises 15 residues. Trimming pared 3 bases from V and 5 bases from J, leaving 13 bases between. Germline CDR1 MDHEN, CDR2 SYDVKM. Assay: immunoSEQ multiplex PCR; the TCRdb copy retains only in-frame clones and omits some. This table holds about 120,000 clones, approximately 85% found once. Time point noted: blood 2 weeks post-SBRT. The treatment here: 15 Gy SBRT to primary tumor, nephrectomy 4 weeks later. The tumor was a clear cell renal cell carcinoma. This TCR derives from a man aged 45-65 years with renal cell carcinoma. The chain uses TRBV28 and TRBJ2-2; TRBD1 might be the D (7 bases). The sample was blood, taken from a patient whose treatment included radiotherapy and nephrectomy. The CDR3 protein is CASSLARGRTGELFF. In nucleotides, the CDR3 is TGTGCCAGCAGTTTGGCCAGGGGGAGGACCGGGGAGCTGTTTTTT.